Listed below are T cell receptor beta chains from one sample, sequenced in a study of T cells after yellow fever vaccination. TCRdb ran MiXCR on the 5' RACE reads and lists one entry per CDR3 protein. The sample has some 110,000 distinct CDR3 sequences, 8.4% seen once. The starting material was CD8+ T cells sorted from PBMCs, obtained 45 days after the yellow fever booster vaccination. These receptors were obtained from a man between 25 and 39 years old who received the YFV17D yellow fever vaccine. The conserved cysteine and the conserved F or W are not part of the CDR3 here. Fields, in order: J gene, V gene, CDR3 protein.

TRBJ2-7 TRBV12-3/TRBV12-4 ASSSGHPYEQY
TRBJ1-1 TRBV6-2/TRBV6-3 ASSWDRGRGTEAF
TRBJ2-1 TRBV5-4 ASSLGTNSGNEQF
TRBJ2-3 TRBV27 ASNYIGNGGDTQY
TRBJ1-1 TRBV10-1 ATRAGRTDTEAF
TRBJ2-7 TRBV10-1 ASSAGLASYEQY
TRBJ2-3 TRBV28 ASSFPANTDTQY
TRBJ2-5 TRBV12-3/TRBV12-4 ASSLGTRETQY
TRBJ1-2 TRBV12-3/TRBV12-4 ASSFTGEAGYT
TRBJ1-2 TRBV4-3 ASSPRVTGATYGYT
TRBJ2-7 TRBV29-1 SVVSGSSYEQY
TRBJ2-1 TRBV6-2/TRBV6-3 ATPVAGKENEQF
TRBJ1-1 TRBV29-1 SVRPPQGPNTEAF
TRBJ2-5 TRBV5-5 ASSRPGQGSETQY